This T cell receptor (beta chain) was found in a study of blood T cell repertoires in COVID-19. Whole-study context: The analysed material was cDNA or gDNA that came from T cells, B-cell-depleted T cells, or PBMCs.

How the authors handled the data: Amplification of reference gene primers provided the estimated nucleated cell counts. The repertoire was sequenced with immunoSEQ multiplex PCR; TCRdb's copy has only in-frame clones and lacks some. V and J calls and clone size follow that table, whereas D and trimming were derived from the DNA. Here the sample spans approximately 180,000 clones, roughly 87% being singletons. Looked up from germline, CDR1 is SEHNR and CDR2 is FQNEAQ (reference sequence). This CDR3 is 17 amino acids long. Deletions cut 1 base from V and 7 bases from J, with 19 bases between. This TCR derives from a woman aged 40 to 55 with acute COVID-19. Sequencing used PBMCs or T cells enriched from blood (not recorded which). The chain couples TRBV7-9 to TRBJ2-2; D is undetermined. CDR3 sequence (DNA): TGTGCCAGCAGCTTAGAATCGGCCCGACAAGAAGGCGGGGAGCTGTTTTTT. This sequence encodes CASSLESARQEGGELFF.